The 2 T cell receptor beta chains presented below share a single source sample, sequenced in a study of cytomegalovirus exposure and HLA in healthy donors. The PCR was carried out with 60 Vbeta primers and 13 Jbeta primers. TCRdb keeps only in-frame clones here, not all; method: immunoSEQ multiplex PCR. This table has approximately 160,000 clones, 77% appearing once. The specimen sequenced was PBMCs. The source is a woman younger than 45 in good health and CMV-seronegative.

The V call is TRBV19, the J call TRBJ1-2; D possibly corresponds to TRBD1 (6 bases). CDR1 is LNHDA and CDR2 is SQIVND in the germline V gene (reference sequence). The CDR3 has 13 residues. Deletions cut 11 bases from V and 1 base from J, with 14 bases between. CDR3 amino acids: CAVGGGSNYGYTF. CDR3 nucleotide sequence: TGTGCCGTGGGGGGCGGGAGTAACTATGGCTACACCTTC.

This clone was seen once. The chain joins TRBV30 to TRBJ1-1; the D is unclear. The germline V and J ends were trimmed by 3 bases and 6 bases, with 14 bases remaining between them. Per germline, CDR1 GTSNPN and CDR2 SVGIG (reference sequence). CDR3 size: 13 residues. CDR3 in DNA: TGTGCCTGGAGGGAGAGTAACTCGCCTGAAGCTTTCTTT. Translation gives CAWRESNSPEAFF.